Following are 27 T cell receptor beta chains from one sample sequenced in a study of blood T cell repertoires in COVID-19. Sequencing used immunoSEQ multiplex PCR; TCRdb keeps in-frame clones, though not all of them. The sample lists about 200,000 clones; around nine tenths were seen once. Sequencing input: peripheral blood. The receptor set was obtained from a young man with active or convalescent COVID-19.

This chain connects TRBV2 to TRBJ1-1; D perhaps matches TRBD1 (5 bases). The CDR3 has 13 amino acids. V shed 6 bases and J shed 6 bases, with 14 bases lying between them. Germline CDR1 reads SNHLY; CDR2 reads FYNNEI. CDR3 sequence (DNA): TGTGCCAGCAGAAAAGTAAGGGGATCTGAAGCTTTCTTT. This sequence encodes CASRKVRGSEAFF.

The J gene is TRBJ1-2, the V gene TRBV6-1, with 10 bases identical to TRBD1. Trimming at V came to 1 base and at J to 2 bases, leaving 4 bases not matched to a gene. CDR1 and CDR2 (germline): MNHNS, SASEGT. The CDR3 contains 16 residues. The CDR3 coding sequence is TGTGCCAGCAGTGAAGGTTGGGGACAGGGGAACTATGGCTACACCTTC. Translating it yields CASSEGWGQGNYGYTF.

DNA for the CDR3: TGTGCCAGCTCACCAGGTACAGGGGCTGGGTACGAGCAGTACTTC. Translating it yields CASSPGTGAGYEQYF. This sequence joins TRBV18 and TRBJ2-7; 7 bases are shared with TRBD1. J gave up 4 bases and V 2 bases, and 8 bases lay outside the gene matches. From germline, CDR1 is KGHSH and CDR2 LQKENI. CDR3 size: 15 residues.

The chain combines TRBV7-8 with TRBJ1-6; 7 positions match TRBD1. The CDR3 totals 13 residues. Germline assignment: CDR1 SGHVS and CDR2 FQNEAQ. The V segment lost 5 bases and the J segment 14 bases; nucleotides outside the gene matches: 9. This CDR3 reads CASSTDRRGTLHF. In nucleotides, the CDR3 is TGTGCCAGCAGCACGGACAGGCGCGGAACCCTCCACTTT. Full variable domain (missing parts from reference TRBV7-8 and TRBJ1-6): GAGVSQSPRYKVAKRGQDVALRCDPISGHVSLFWYQQALGQGPEFLTYFQNEAQLDKSGLPSDRFFAERPEGSVSTLKIQRTQQEDSAVYLCASSTDRRGTLHFGNGTRLTVT.

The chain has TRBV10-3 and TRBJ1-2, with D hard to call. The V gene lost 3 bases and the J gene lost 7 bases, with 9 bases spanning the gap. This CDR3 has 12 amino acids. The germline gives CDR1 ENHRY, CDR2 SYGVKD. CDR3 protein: CAISDPGVGYTF. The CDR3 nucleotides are TGTGCCATCAGTGACCCCGGGGTTGGCTACACCTTC.

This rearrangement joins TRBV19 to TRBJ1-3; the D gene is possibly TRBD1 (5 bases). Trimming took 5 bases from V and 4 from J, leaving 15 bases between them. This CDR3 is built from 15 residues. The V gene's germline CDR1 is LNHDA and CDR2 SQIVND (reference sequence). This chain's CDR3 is CASSFPGHKGNTIYF. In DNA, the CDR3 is TGTGCCAGTAGTTTCCCCGGACACAAAGGAAACACCATATATTTT.

The CDR3 reads CASSRDRGWNSPLHF. CDR3 DNA: TGTGCCAGCAGCAGGGACAGGGGTTGGAATTCACCCCTCCACTTT. The V and J genes are TRBV9 and TRBJ1-6; 10 nucleotides match TRBD1. The length of the CDR3 is 15 residues. Germline CDR1 SGDLS, CDR2 YYNGEE. Trimming at V came to 4 bases and at J to 7 bases, leaving 5 bases not matched to a gene.

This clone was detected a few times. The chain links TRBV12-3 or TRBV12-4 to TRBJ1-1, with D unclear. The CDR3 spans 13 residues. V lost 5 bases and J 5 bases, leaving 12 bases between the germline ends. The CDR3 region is CASSQSLYTEAFF. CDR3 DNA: TGTGCCAGCAGTCAAAGTCTATATACTGAAGCTTTCTTT.

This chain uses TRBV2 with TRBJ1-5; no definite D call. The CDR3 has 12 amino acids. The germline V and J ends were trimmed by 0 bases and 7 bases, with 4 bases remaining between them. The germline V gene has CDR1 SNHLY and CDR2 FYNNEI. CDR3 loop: CASSEAGQPQHF. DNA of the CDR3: TGTGCCAGCAGTGAAGCGGGCCAGCCCCAGCATTTT.

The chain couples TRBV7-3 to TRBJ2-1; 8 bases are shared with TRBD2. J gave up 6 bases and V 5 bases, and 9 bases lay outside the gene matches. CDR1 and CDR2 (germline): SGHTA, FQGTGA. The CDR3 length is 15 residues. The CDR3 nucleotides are TGTGCCAGCAGCCCGGGGGGGGGCGAGGGCAATGAGCAGTTCTTC. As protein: CASSPGGGEGNEQFF.

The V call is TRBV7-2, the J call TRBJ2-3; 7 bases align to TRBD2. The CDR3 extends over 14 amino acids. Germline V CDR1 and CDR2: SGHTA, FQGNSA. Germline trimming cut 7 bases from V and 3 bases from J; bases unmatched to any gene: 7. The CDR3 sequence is CASMREHSTDTQYF. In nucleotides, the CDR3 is TGTGCCAGCATGCGGGAGCATTCGACAGATACGCAGTATTTT.

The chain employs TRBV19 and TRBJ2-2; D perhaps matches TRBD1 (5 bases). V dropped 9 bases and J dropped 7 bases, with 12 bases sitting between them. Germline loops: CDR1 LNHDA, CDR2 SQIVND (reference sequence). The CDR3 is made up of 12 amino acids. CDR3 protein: CASSTVIGELFF. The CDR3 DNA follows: TGTGCCAGCTCGACAGTCATCGGGGAGCTGTTTTTT.

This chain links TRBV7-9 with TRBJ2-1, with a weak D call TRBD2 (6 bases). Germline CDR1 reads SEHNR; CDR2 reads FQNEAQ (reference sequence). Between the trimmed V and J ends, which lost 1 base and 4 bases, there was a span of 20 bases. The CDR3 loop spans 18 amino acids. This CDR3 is CASSLGTLSGRGYNEQFF. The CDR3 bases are TGTGCCAGCAGCTTAGGTACCCTCAGCGGGCGGGGTTACAATGAGCAGTTCTTC.

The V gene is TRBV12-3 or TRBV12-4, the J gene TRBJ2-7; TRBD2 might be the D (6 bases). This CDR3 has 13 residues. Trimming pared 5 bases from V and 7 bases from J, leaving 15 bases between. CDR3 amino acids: CASSLTTRGEQYF. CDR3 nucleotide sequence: TGTGCCAGCAGTCTCACGACTCGGGGGGAGCAGTACTTC.

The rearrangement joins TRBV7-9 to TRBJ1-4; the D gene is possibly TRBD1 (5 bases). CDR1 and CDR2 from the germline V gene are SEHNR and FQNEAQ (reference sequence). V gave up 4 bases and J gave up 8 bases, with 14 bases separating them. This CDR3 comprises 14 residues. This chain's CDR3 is CASSSSMTDEKLFF. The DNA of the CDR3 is TGTGCCAGCAGCTCTTCGATGACAGACGAAAAACTGTTTTTT.

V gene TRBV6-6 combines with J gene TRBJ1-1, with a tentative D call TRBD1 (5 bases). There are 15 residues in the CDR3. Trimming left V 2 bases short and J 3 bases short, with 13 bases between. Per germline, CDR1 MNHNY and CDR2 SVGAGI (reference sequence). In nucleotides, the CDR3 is TGTGCCAGCAGTTACCCGTGGGGGGAGGACACTGAAGCTTTCTTT. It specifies CASSYPWGEDTEAFF.

CDR3 amino acids: CASSLLGSSYNSPLHF. The DNA for the CDR3 is TGTGCCAGCAGCTTGCTCGGGAGCTCCTATAATTCACCCCTCCACTTT. The V call is TRBV5-5, the J call TRBJ1-6; unclear D gene. The CDR3 is 16 amino acids. Trimming removed 1 base at V and 0 bases at J, with 8 bases between. Per the germline V gene, CDR1 is SGHKS and CDR2 is YYEKEE (reference sequence).

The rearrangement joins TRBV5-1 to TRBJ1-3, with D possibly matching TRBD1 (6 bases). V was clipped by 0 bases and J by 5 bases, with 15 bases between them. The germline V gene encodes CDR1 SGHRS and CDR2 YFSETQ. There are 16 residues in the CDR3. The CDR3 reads CASSLEIGTGRNTIYF. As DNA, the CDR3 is TGCGCCAGCAGCTTGGAAATAGGAACAGGGAGAAACACCATATATTTT.

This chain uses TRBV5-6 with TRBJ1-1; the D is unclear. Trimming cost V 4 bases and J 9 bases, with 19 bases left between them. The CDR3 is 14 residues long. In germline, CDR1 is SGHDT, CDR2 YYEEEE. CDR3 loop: CASSQMTGYAKAFF. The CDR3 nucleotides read TGTGCCAGCAGCCAGATGACGGGGTACGCTAAAGCTTTCTTT.

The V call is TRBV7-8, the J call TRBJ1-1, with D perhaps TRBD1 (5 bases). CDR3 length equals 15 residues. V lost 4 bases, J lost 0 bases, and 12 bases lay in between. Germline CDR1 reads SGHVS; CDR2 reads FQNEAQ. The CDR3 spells CASSSNTGVNTEAFF. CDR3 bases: TGTGCCAGCAGCTCTAATACAGGAGTGAACACTGAAGCTTTCTTT.

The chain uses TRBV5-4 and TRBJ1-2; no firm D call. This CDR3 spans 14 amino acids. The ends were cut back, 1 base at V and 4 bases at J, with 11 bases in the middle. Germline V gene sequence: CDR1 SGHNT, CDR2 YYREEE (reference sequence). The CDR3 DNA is TGTGCCAGCAGCTTGTCAGCGAACACCTATGGCTACACCTTC. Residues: CASSLSANTYGYTF.

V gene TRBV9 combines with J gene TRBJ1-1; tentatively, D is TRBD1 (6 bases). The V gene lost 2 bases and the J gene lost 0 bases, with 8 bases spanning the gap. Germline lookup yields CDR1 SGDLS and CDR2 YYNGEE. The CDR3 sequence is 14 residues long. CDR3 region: CASSVGHMNTEAFF. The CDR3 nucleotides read TGTGCCAGCAGCGTGGGACACATGAACACTGAAGCTTTCTTT.

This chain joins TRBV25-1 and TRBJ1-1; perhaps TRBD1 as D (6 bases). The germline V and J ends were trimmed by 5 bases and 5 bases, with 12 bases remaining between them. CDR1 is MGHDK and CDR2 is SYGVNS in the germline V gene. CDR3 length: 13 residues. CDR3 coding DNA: TGTGCCAGCAGTAGGGGGGGTGAAACTGAAGCTTTCTTT. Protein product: CASSRGGETEAFF.

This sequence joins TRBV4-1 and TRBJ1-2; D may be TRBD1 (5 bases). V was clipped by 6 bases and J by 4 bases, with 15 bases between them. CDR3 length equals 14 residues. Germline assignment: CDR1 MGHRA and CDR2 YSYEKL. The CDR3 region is CASRYTGDSYGYTF. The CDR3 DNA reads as TGCGCCAGCAGATACACAGGAGACAGCTATGGCTACACCTTC.

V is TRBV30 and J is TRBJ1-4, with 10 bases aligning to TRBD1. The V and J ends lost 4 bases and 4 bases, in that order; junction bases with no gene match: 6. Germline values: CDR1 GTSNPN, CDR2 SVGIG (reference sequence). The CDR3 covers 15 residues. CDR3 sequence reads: CAWTHGTGVNEKLFF. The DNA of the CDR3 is TGTGCCTGGACGCACGGGACAGGGGTTAATGAAAAACTGTTTTTT.

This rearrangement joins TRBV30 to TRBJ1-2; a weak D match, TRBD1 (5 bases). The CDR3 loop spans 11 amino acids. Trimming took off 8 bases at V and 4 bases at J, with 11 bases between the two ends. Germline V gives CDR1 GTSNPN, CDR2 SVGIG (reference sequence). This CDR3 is CAGDSGYGYTF. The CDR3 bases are TGTGCCGGAGACAGTGGCTATGGCTACACCTTC.

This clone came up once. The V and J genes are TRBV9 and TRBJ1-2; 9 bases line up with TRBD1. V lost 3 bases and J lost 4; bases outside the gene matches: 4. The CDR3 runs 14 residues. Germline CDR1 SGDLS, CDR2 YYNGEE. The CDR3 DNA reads TGTGCCAGCAGCGACCGGGACAGGGCCTATGGCTACACCTTC. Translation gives CASSDRDRAYGYTF.